The present entry profiles one T cell receptor beta chain with its context. The data derive from a study of blood T cells in healthy people across ages. The authors ran a second PCR of about 6 to 11 cycles using a sample-barcoded 5' primer and a J-beta primer mix. One entry per CDR3 protein results from TCRdb running MiXCR on the 5' RACE reads. The sample holds hundreds of thousands of distinct CDR3 sequences, about 56% seen once. Material: blood. This sequence was found in a man between 35 and 55 years old in good health.

CDR3 nucleotide sequence: TGTGCCAGCAGTCAGATCCGGACAGTTCATGGCTACACCTTC. Translation: CASSQIRTVHGYTF. The chain recombines TRBV28 with TRBJ1-2; possible D gene TRBD1, 6 bases. Trimming shortened V by 5 bases and J by 6 bases, and 16 bases separated the two germline ends. CDR1 and CDR2 (germline): MDHEN, SYDVKM. The length of the CDR3 is 14 residues.